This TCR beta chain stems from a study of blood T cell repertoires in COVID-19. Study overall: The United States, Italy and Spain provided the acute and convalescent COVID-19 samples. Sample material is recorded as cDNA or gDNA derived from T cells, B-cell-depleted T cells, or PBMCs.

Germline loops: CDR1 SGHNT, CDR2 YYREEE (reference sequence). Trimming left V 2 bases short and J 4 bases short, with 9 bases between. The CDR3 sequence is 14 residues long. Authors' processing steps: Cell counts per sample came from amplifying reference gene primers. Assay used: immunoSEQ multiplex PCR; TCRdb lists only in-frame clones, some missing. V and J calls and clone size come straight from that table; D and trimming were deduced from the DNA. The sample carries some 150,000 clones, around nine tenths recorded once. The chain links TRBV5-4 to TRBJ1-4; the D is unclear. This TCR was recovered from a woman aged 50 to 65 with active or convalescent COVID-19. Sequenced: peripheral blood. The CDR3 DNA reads TGTGCCAGCAGCTTCGGAGGTTTTAATGAAAAACTGTTTTTT. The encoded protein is CASSFGGFNEKLFF. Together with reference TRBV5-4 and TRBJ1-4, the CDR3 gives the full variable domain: ETGVTQSPTHLIKTRGQQVTLRCSSQSGHNTVSWYQQALGQGPQFIFQYYREEENGRGNFPPRFSGLQFPNYSSELNVNALELDDSALYLCASSFGGFNEKLFFGSGTQLSVL.